What follows is one T cell receptor (beta chain) and its context. This sample was included in a study of blood T cell repertoires in COVID-19. Looking at the study overall: Collection of acute and convalescent COVID-19 samples took place in the United States, Italy and Spain. PBMCs, B-cell-depleted T cells, or T cells were the source of the cDNA or gDNA that made up the material.

Methods used by the authors: Amplification of reference gene primers was used by the study to estimate nucleated cell counts. The assay was immunoSEQ multiplex PCR, and TCRdb's table has in-frame clones only and misses some. That table is the source of V, J and clone size, and D and trimming were worked out from the DNA. The table lists around 270,000 clones, 85% to 90% of them singletons, with around 5% in the top ten. Followed over time, Seattle patients had been enrolled while infection was active. The sequenced material came from peripheral blood. This clonotype originated in a woman aged 55-70 years with COVID-19, enrolled during active disease.

The CDR3 sequence: CASSLPPGSGNTIYF. The DNA of the CDR3 is TGTGCCAGCAGTTTACCCCCGGGGTCTGGAAACACCATATATTTT. J is TRBJ1-3 and V is TRBV28, with unresolved D. CDR3 length: 15 residues. V dropped 2 bases and J dropped 1 base, with 9 bases sitting between them. Per the germline V gene, CDR1 is MDHEN and CDR2 is SYDVKM.